The 9 T cell receptor beta chains given below trace back to one sample, sequenced in a study of blood T cell repertoires in COVID-19. Assay: immunoSEQ multiplex PCR; the TCRdb copy retains only in-frame clones and omits some. This table has about 150,000 clones, approximately 90% appearing once. Sequencing used peripheral blood. The receptors come from a woman aged 60-70 years with active or convalescent COVID-19.

The CDR3: CASSQTTGELFF. The CDR3, as DNA: TGTGCCAGCTCGCAAACTACCGGGGAGCTGTTTTTT. The gene calls are TRBV18 and TRBJ2-2; D is unclear. CDR3 length: 12 amino acids. V lost 6 bases and J lost 5, with 7 bases in between. The germline gives CDR1 KGHSH, CDR2 LQKENI.

This chain joins TRBV18 and TRBJ2-5; no reliable D call. This CDR3 has 14 residues. CDR1 and CDR2 (germline): KGHSH, LQKENI. The V end was cut by 3 bases, the J end by 0 bases, with 8 bases between. The CDR3 DNA reads as TGTGCCAGCTCACCCTCAGCGTACCAAGAGACCCAGTACTTC. It yields the protein CASSPSAYQETQYF.

V gene TRBV18 combines with J gene TRBJ1-2, with 7 bases fitting TRBD1. This CDR3 contains 16 residues. J gave up 0 bases and V 3 bases, and 7 bases lay outside the gene matches. Germline CDR1 and CDR2: KGHSH and LQKENI. The chain's CDR3 is CASSPQTGIANYGYTF. CDR3 bases: TGTGCCAGCTCACCGCAGACAGGGATCGCTAACTATGGCTACACCTTC. The whole variable domain, filled in from reference TRBV18 and TRBJ1-2, reads NAGVMQNPRHLVRRRGQEARLRCSPMKGHSHVYWYRQLPEEGLKFMVYLQKENIIDESGMPKERFSAEFPKEGPSILRIQQVVRGDSAAYFCASSPQTGIANYGYTFGSGTRLTVV.

The CDR3 protein is CASSLNIGVYTDTQYF. As DNA, the CDR3 is TGTGCCAGCAGCTTAAATATCGGGGTTTACACAGATACGCAGTATTTT. V is TRBV11-2 and J is TRBJ2-3; TRBD2 is a possible D gene (5 bases). Germline-derived CDR1 and CDR2 are SGHAT and FQNNGV. The CDR3 is 16 residues long. V lost 2 bases and J lost 2, with 14 bases in between.

The rearrangement links TRBV19 to TRBJ2-5; TRBD2 matches at 9 bases. V gave up 5 bases and J gave up 4 bases; unmatched junction bases: 5. Germline V gene data show CDR1 as LNHDA and CDR2 as SQIVND (reference sequence). The CDR3 has 14 residues. This CDR3 is CASSGLASGETQYF. CDR3 DNA sequence: TGTGCCAGTAGTGGACTAGCGTCGGGAGAGACCCAGTACTTC.

This clone appeared once. The gene calls are TRBV4-3 and TRBJ2-2; D possibly corresponds to TRBD2 (6 bases). Germline loops: CDR1 LGHNA, CDR2 YSLEER. The CDR3 totals 16 residues. Trimming removed 4 bases from V and 5 bases from J, with 17 bases in between. The CDR3 reads CASSRSGGGQTGELFF. Here the CDR3 DNA reads TGCGCCAGCAGCCGGTCCGGGGGTGGGCAAACCGGGGAGCTGTTTTTT.

The CDR3 nucleotides are TGTGCCACCAGCAGAGAGGGGTGGGAGGGGGAGACCCAGTACTTC. This encodes CATSREGWEGETQYF. The chain joins TRBV15 to TRBJ2-5; 7 bases align to TRBD2. CDR3 length: 15 amino acids. Germline V lookup: CDR1 LNHNV, CDR2 YYDKDF (reference sequence). V shed 0 bases and J 5 bases; nucleotides not matched to a gene: 6.

The chain links TRBV6-2 or TRBV6-3 to TRBJ1-5; 7 nucleotides agree with TRBD1. The CDR3 covers 15 residues. Germline lookup yields CDR1 MNHEY and CDR2 SVGEGT. The trim removed 5 bases at V and 4 bases at J, leaving 8 bases unmatched. The CDR3 DNA reads as TGTGCCAGCAGTCCGACCTCAGGGGGGAATCAGCCCCAGCATTTT. Its protein is CASSPTSGGNQPQHF.

The rearrangement links TRBV2 to TRBJ2-3; D ambiguous. Trimming left V 4 bases short and J 1 base short, with 9 bases between. The germline CDR1 and CDR2 sequences are SNHLY and FYNNEI. CDR3 size: 14 residues. CDR3 sequence: CASSGAVGTDTQYF. The CDR3, as DNA: TGTGCCAGCAGTGGTGCGGTTGGCACAGATACGCAGTATTTT.